This TCR beta chain appears in the sequencing data of a study of identical twins. Study-wide points: There is a chance that invariant MAIT and iNKT cells partially muddied zero-insertion analyses. Monozygotic twin pairs showed more out-of-frame TCR alpha sharing than models estimated.

To note about this clonotype: The antigen remains undetermined.

One entry per CDR3 protein, called by TCRdb with MiXCR from the 5' RACE reads. The data hold about 470,000 distinct CDR3 sequences, with 20% to 25% observed a single time. Trimming removed 7 bases from V and 1 base from J; junction bases left unmatched: 7. This CDR3 region has 14 residues. CDR1 is DFQATT, CDR2 SNEGSKA, per germline (reference sequence). These records were also assigned to another study, of T cells expressing NK-cell markers. According to that study: Each of about six donors carried dominant NKG2C+ clonotypes accounting for roughly 1.0-8% of CD8+ T cells.

The chain is built from TRBV20-1 and TRBJ1-5; 7 nucleotides align to TRBD1. The sample was CD4+ T cells sorted from blood. This TCR came from a woman under 30 in good health. This CDR3 reads CSVSPGQSNQPQHF. CDR3 DNA: TGCAGTGTTAGCCCGGGACAGAGCAATCAGCCCCAGCATTTT.